This entry is about one T cell receptor (beta chain). Germline values: CDR1 SGHDT, CDR2 YYEEEE. The CDR3 contains 14 residues. V lost 2 bases and J lost 5, with 11 bases in between. This entry belongs to a study of blood T cell repertoires in COVID-19. Study as a whole: COVID-19 samples collected from the United States, Italy and Spain covered acute and convalescent phases. Sources were T cells, B-cell-depleted T cells, or PBMCs; the material itself was cDNA or gDNA.

Per the original methods: How many nucleated cells were present was estimated from reference gene primer amplification. The protocol was immunoSEQ multiplex PCR, while the TCRdb copy is restricted to in-frame clones and leaves out a portion. V and J calls and clone size come straight from that table; D and trimming were deduced from the DNA. The repertoire has a few hundred thousand clones, about 89% of them found once; the top ten carry about 1.2%. The specimen sequenced was peripheral blood. This TCR derives from a man aged 35 to 55 with acute or convalescent COVID-19. V and J are TRBV5-6 and TRBJ1-5; D is uncertain. For the CDR3, the DNA is TGTGCCAGCAGCTTCGGTTCTACCTATCAGCCCCAGCATTTT. Translated, it gives CASSFGSTYQPQHF.